The 26 T cell receptor beta chains presented below share a single source sample, sequenced in a study of CXCR3-negative and CXCR3-positive naive CD8 T cells. Study results and caveats: A higher hydrophobicity marked the TRB CDR3s of CXCR3-positive naive cells versus CXCR3-negative naive cells.

No cognate antigen is known for these TCRs. UMI-labeled 5' RACE TRB cDNA libraries were prepared from the cells. TCRdb reprocessed the 5' RACE reads; each CDR3 protein has one entry and no DNA is given. In all, the sample yields about 130,000 distinct CDR3 sequences. Sequencing was carried out using naive CXCR3+ CD8+ T cells from blood. The sample's subset: CD45RO-CCR7+CD27+CD95- naive CD8+ T cells expressing CXCR3 (TNR3+). These TCRs come from a human donor in good health. Some clones in this sample may be carry-over from other donors' samples.

The rearrangement uses TRBV14 and TRBJ1-1. The germline gives CDR1 SGHDN, CDR2 FVKESK. The CDR3 length is 13 residues. CDR3 sequence reads: CASSQEQWTEAFF.

This rearrangement joins TRBV2 to TRBJ2-7. The germline V gene has CDR1 SNHLY and CDR2 FYNNEI. The CDR3 totals 13 residues. The CDR3 is CASSVDTVYEQYF.

The genes are TRBV5-1 and TRBJ1-2; lacking DNA, the TRBD1 call made by TCRdb goes unchecked. Per the germline V gene, CDR1 is SGHRS and CDR2 is YFSETQ. The CDR3 has 16 amino acids. CDR3 in amino acids: CASSLEYPGQVYGYTF.

The V gene is TRBV20-1, the J gene TRBJ2-3; the TCRdb call, TRBD2, lacks DNA for checking. There are 15 residues in the CDR3. Germline lookup yields CDR1 DFQATT and CDR2 SNEGSKA (reference sequence). The chain's CDR3 is CSARGGLDPTDTQYF.

V is TRBV28 and J is TRBJ2-7; TCRdb proposes TRBD1, but this gene call is untestable without DNA. This CDR3 is built from 16 residues. Germline CDR1 reads MDHEN; CDR2 reads SYDVKM. The chain's CDR3 is CASSSVRGVNSYEQYF.

The chain carries TRBV20-1 and TRBJ1-5. This CDR3 region has 15 residues. The germline CDR1 and CDR2 sequences are DFQATT and SNEGSKA (reference sequence). CDR3 sequence reads: CSARVLGHEEQPQHF.

V is TRBV2 and J is TRBJ2-1; the D gene TCRdb calls, TRBD2, cannot be checked with no DNA. The length of the CDR3 is 16 residues. Germline lookup yields CDR1 SNHLY and CDR2 FYNNEI. This CDR3 is CASSERADGPGVEQFF.

This chain joins TRBV4-1 and TRBJ1-5; the TCRdb call, TRBD1, lacks DNA for checking. Per germline, CDR1 MGHRA and CDR2 YSYEKL. This CDR3 contains 20 residues. The CDR3 protein is CASSQDSQGYLDYSNQPQHF.

The chain is built from TRBV28 and TRBJ2-2. The CDR3 extends over 12 amino acids. Germline values: CDR1 MDHEN, CDR2 SYDVKM. CDR3 loop: CASSERTGELFF.

V is TRBV4-3 and J is TRBJ2-7; absent DNA, TCRdb's TRBD1 call cannot be checked. The germline gives CDR1 LGHNA, CDR2 YSLEER. CDR3 length equals 14 residues. Here the CDR3 reads CASSPGRGGYEQYF.

The V and J genes are TRBV9 and TRBJ2-5; the TCRdb call, TRBD2, lacks DNA for checking. The CDR3 is 16 residues long. The germline gives CDR1 SGDLS, CDR2 YYNGEE. CDR3: CASSVGVAGGPETQYF.

The chain is built from TRBV4-1 and TRBJ1-2; TCRdb proposes TRBD1, but this gene call is untestable without DNA. From germline, CDR1 is MGHRA and CDR2 YSYEKL. This CDR3 comprises 14 residues. The CDR3 region is CASSQEWVGVGYTF.

This chain links TRBV21-1 with TRBJ1-1; TCRdb reports TRBD1, a call that lacks DNA to check it against. TRBV21-1 is reported as a pseudogene. The CDR3 totals 14 residues. The chain's CDR3 is CASSKWDRGPEAFF.

This chain uses TRBV2 with TRBJ2-1; TCRdb reports TRBD1, a call that lacks DNA to check it against. Looked up from germline, CDR1 is SNHLY and CDR2 is FYNNEI. The CDR3 has 17 residues. CDR3 sequence reads: CASSSLRPGHQYNEQFF.

The gene calls are TRBV4-2 and TRBJ1-1. CDR3 length: 14 amino acids. Germline lookup yields CDR1 LGHNA and CDR2 YNFKEQ. CDR3: CASSQDPGNTEAFF.

The chain has TRBV29-1 and TRBJ1-5; TCRdb picks TRBD1, but there is no DNA to check that call. CDR1 and CDR2 (germline): SQVTM, ANQGSEA. The CDR3 extends over 15 amino acids. The CDR3 sequence: CSPVGEILRNQPQHF.

The chain is built from TRBV19 and TRBJ1-5; TCRdb reports TRBD1, a call that lacks DNA to check it against. Germline V gene lookup returns CDR1 LNHDA and CDR2 SQIVND (reference sequence). There are 15 residues in the CDR3. CDR3 residues: CASSPRGRTYQPQHF. Complete variable domain (other parts from reference TRBV19 and TRBJ1-5): DGGITQSPKYLFRKEGQNVTLSCEQNLNHDAMYWYRQDPGQGLRLIYYSQIVNDFQKGDIAEGYSVSREKKESFPLTVTSAQKNPTAFYLCASSPRGRTYQPQHFGDGTRLSIL.

The chain joins TRBV9 to TRBJ2-7; there is no DNA to check the TCRdb D call of TRBD2. Germline CDR1 and CDR2: SGDLS and YYNGEE. The CDR3 loop spans 16 amino acids. CDR3 sequence reads: CASSVGGTSGYYEQYF. The variable domain in full, with the rest retrieved from reference TRBV9 and TRBJ2-7, is DSGVTQTPKHLITATGQRVTLRCSPRSGDLSVYWYQQSLDQGLQFLIQYYNGEERAKGNILERFSAQQFPDLHSELNLSSLELGDSALYFCASSVGGTSGYYEQYFGPGTRLTVT.

The chain joins TRBV29-1 to TRBJ2-1; the D call from TCRdb, TRBD1, cannot be confirmed without DNA. Germline values: CDR1 SQVTM, CDR2 ANQGSEA. This CDR3 contains 16 residues. CDR3 region: CSVEGGVGASYNEQFF.

The V gene is TRBV20-1, the J gene TRBJ2-3; absent DNA, TCRdb's TRBD2 call cannot be checked. Germline CDR1 reads DFQATT; CDR2 reads SNEGSKA (reference sequence). This CDR3 is 13 amino acids long. The CDR3 sequence is CSARPLRRDTQYF.

The V call is TRBV7-9, the J call TRBJ1-1; lacking DNA, the TRBD1 call made by TCRdb goes unchecked. The CDR3 has 17 residues. The germline CDR1 and CDR2 sequences are SEHNR and FQNEAQ (reference sequence). The CDR3 spells CASSPPWRGPMNTEAFF.

V gene TRBV5-5 combines with J gene TRBJ2-1. The V gene's germline CDR1 is SGHKS and CDR2 YYEKEE (reference sequence). The CDR3 sequence is 12 residues long. The CDR3 here is CASTSAYNEQFF.

This chain connects TRBV12-3 or TRBV12-4 to TRBJ2-7; absent DNA, TCRdb's TRBD1 call cannot be checked. The CDR3 totals 18 residues. The CDR3 protein is CASSFGTPGKAYAYEQYF.

The V and J genes are TRBV27 and TRBJ2-1; the D call from TCRdb, TRBD1, cannot be confirmed without DNA. Germline-derived CDR1 and CDR2 are MNHEY and SMNVEV (reference sequence). The CDR3 is 17 residues long. The chain's CDR3 is CASSLGNRGSYGSEQFF.

The gene calls are TRBV6-2 or TRBV6-3 and TRBJ1-1. CDR1 and CDR2 (germline): MNHEY, SVGEGT. The CDR3 is made up of 17 amino acids. This CDR3 is CASSYSRLKGQDTEAFF.

V gene TRBV20-1 combines with J gene TRBJ2-7; TCRdb's D call, TRBD1, is unchecked because there is no DNA. Looked up from germline, CDR1 is DFQATT and CDR2 is SNEGSKA (reference sequence). The CDR3 covers 12 residues. Here the CDR3 reads CSARWGEYEQYF.